The rows below give T cell receptor beta chains drawn from one sample of a study of beta chain features in type 1 diabetes. Sequenced by immunoSEQ multiplex PCR; TCRdb stores in-frame clones only, minus some. Among under 800,000 clones listed, 15% to 18% were seen once. The sample was naive CD4+ T cells from blood. The receptors were sampled from a young man in good health. CDR3s include the opening cysteine and the closing phenylalanine or tryptophan. The D gene is left open where the match is weak. Not all rows give a size; the values are once, few, many and, for expanded clones, a class.

TRBJ1-1,TRBV28,few,.,CATHRNTEAFF,TGTGCCACCCATCGGAACACTGAAGCTTTCTTT
TRBJ2-2,TRBV19,few,.,CARRRGIGELFF,TGTGCCAGACGGCGGGGAATCGGGGAGCTGTTTTTT
TRBJ2-4,TRBV28,few,TRBD1,CASSLGTVAKNIQYF,TGTGCCAGCAGCCTCGGGACAGTAGCCAAAAACATTCAGTACTTC
TRBJ2-2,TRBV5-4,few,.,CASSSWNTGELFF,TGTGCCAGCAGCTCTTGGAACACCGGGGAGCTGTTTTTT
TRBJ1-5,TRBV6-1,.,.,CASRPQGIGPQHF,TGTGCCAGCAGACCACAAGGGATCGGGCCCCAGCATTTT
TRBJ2-2,TRBV10-3,few,TRBD1,CAIITGDRDSGELFF,TGTGCCATCATAACCGGGGACAGGGATTCCGGGGAGCTGTTTTTT
TRBJ1-1,TRBV18,.,.,CASIPSAGTVVAFF,TGTGCCAGCATCCCCAGCGCCGGGACGGTAGTAGCTTTCTTT
TRBJ2-5,TRBV9,few,.,CASSAHGDPYQETQYF,TGTGCCAGCAGCGCTCACGGGGACCCCTACCAAGAGACCCAGTACTTC
TRBJ1-2,TRBV7-9,.,.,CASSLAPYGYTF,TGTGCCAGCAGCTTAGCTCCATATGGCTACACCTTC
TRBJ2-3,TRBV7-9,.,.,CASSQSRVTSADTQYF,TGTGCCAGCAGCCAAAGTAGGGTGACTAGTGCAGATACGCAGTATTTT
TRBJ2-2,TRBV7-8,few,.,CASSSRQGAGELFF,TGTGCCAGCAGCTCCCGTCAAGGGGCCGGGGAGCTGTTTTTT
TRBJ2-2,TRBV2,few,TRBD2,CASSPSSASGSLLF,TGTGCCAGCAGCCCATCTTCGGCTAGCGGGAGCTTACTTTTT
TRBJ2-7,TRBV18,.,.,CASSLNHEQYF,TGTGCCAGCTCACTAAATCACGAGCAGTACTTC
TRBJ2-6,TRBV5-1,few,.,CASSLEGAGANVLTF,TGCGCCAGCAGCTTGGAAGGGGCTGGGGCCAACGTCCTGACTTTC
TRBJ2-7,TRBV7-2,.,TRBD1,CASRGDRSSYEQYF,TGTGCCAGCAGGGGGGACAGGAGCTCCTACGAGCAGTACTTC
TRBJ2-3,TRBV9,.,.,CASSARRVSTDTQYF,TGTGCCAGCAGCGCGAGGCGGGTTAGCACAGATACGCAGTATTTT
TRBJ2-7,TRBV11-2,few,TRBD1,CASSLGSGQGNEQYF,TGTGCCAGCAGCTTAGGAAGTGGACAGGGTAACGAGCAGTACTTC
TRBJ2-7,TRBV7-2,few,TRBD2,CASSFTSGNYEQYF,TGTGCCAGCAGCTTCACTAGCGGGAACTACGAGCAGTACTTC